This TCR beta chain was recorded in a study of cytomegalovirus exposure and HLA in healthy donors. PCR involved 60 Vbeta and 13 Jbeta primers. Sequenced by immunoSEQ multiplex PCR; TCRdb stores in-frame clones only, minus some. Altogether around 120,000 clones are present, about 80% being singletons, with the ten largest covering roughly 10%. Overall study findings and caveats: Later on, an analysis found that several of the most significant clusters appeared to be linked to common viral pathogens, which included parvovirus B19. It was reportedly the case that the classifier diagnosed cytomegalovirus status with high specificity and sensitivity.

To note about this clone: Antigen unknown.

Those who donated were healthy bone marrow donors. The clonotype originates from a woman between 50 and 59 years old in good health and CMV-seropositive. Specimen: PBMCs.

DNA of the CDR3: TGTGCCAGCAGCCCGACAGGGGGCGCTGGGACCCAGTACTTC. It translates to CASSPTGGAGTQYF. This rearrangement joins TRBV7-3 to TRBJ2-5; 10 bases align to TRBD1. The CDR3 loop spans 14 amino acids. Germline CDR1 SGHTA, CDR2 FQGTGA. V shed 5 bases and J 7 bases; nucleotides not matched to a gene: 7.